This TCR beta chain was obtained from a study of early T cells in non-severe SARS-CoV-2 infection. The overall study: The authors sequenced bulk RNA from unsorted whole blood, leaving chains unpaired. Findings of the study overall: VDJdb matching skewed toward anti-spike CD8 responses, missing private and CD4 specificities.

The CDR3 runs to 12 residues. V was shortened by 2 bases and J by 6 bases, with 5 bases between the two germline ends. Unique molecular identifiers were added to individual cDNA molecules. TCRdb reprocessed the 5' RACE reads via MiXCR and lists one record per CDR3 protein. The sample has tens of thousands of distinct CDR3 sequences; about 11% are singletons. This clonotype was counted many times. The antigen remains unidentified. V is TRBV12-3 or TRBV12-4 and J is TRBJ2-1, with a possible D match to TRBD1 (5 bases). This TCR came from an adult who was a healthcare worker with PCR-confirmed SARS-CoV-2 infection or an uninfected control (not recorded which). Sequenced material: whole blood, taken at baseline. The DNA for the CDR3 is TGTGCCAGCAGTTTAACAGGCAATGAGCAGTTCTTC. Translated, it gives CASSLTGNEQFF.